This section outlines one T cell receptor (beta chain) sequence together with its context. The data were taken from a study of blood T cell repertoires in COVID-19. Background on the study: The cDNA or gDNA used as material had been derived from T cells, B-cell-depleted T cells, or PBMCs.

Libraries were prepared by immunoSEQ multiplex PCR; TCRdb keeps only in-frame clonotypes and omits some of them. The table has 200,000 to 250,000 clones, 86% seen once; the top ten hold around 2%. This receptor was taken from a young man who had recovered from COVID-19. Sample: peripheral blood.

This CDR3 is CASSVTYSTNEKLFF. DNA for the CDR3: TGTGCCAGCAGCGTAACTTACAGCACCAATGAAAAACTGTTTTTT. This chain links TRBV9 with TRBJ1-4; no clear D. Trimming took off 1 base at V and 5 bases at J, with 12 bases between the two ends. The CDR3 length is 15 residues. Germline CDR1 and CDR2: SGDLS and YYNGEE.